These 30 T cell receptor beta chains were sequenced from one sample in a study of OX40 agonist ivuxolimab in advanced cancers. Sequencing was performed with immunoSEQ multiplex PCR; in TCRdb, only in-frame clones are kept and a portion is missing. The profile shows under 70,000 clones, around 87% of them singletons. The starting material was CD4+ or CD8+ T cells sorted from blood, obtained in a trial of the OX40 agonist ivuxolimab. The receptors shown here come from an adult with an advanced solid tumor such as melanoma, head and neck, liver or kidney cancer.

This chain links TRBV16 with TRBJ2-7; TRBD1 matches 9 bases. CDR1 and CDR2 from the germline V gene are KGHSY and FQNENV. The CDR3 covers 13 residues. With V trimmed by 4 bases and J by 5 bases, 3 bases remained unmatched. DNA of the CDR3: TGTGCCAGCAGCCTCTGGACAGGGGACGAGCAGTACTTC. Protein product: CASSLWTGDEQYF.

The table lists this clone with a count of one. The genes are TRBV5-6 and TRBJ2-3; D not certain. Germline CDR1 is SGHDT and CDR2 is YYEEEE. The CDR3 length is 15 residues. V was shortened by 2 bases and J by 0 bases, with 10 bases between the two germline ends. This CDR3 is CASSFGRISTDTQYF. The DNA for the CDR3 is TGTGCCAGCAGCTTCGGCAGAATAAGCACAGATACGCAGTATTTT.

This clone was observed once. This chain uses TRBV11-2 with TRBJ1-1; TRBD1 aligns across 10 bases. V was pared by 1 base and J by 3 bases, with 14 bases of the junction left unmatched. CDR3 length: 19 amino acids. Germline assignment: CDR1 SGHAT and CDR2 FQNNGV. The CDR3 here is CASSLGEGPYGTGDTEAFF. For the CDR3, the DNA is TGTGCCAGCAGCTTAGGAGAGGGACCTTATGGGACAGGGGACACTGAAGCTTTCTTT. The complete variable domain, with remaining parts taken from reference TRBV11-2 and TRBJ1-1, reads EAGVAQSPRYKIIEKRQSVAFWCNPISGHATLYWYQQILGQGPKLLIQFQNNGVVDDSQLPKDRFSAERLKGVDSTLKIQPAKLEDSAVYLCASSLGEGPYGTGDTEAFFGQGTRLTVV.

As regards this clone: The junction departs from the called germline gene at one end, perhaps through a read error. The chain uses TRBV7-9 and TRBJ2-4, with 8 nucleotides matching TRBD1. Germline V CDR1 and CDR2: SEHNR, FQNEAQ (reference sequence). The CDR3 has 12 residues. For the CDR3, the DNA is TGTGCCAGTTGGGGACAGGAAAACATTCAGTGCTTC. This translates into CASWGQENIQCF.

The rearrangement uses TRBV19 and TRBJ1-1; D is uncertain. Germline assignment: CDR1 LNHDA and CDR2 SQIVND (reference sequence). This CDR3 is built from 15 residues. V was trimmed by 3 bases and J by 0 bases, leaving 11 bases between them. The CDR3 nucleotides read TGTGCCAGTAGTATCCCGTGGGGTGTGAACACTGAAGCTTTCTTT. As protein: CASSIPWGVNTEAFF.

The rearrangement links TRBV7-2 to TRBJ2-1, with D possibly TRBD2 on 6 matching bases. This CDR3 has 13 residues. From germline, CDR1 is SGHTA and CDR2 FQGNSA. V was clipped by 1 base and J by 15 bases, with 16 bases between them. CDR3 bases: TGTGCCAGCAGCTTAGAGCGGGCAGCCAATCTGTTCTTC. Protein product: CASSLERAANLFF.

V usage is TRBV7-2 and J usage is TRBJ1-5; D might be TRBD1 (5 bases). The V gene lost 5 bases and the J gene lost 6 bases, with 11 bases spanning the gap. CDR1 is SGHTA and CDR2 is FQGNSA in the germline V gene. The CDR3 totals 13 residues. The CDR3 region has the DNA TGTGCCAGCAGCCCAGGGAGAGGTCAGCCCCAGCATTTT. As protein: CASSPGRGQPQHF.

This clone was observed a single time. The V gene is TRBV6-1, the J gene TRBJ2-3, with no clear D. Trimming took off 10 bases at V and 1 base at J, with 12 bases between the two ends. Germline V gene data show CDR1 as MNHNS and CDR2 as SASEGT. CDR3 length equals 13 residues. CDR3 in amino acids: CANSRRGTDTQYF. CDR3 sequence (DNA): TGTGCCAACTCCCGACGGGGCACAGATACGCAGTATTTT.

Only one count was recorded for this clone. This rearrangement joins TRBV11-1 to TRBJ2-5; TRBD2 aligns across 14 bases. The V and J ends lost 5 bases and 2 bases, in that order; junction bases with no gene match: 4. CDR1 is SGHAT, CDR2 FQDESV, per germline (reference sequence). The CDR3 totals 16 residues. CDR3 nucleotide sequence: TGTGCCAGCAGCCACGGACTAGCGGGGGGACAAGAGACCCAGTACTTC. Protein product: CASSHGLAGGQETQYF.

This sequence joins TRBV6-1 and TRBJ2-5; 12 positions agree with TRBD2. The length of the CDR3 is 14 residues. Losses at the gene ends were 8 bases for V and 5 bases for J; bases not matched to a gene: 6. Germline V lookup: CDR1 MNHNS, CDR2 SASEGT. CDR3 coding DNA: TGTGCCAGCCCTCGGACTAGCGGGGCGGAGACCCAGTACTTC. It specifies CASPRTSGAETQYF.

The CDR3 sequence is CASSTASIYEQYF. The DNA of the CDR3 is TGTGCCAGCAGCACCGCCTCTATCTACGAGCAGTACTTC. The V gene is TRBV11-2, the J gene TRBJ2-7; no reliable D call. CDR1 and CDR2 from the germline V gene are SGHAT and FQNNGV. Trimming shortened V by 5 bases and J by 3 bases, and 11 bases separated the two germline ends. The length of the CDR3 is 13 residues.

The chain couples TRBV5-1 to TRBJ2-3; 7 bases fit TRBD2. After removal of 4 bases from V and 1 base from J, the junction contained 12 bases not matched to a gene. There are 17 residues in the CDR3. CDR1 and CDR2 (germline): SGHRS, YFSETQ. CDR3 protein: CASSPLVGGIRTDTQYF. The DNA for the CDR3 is TGCGCCAGCAGCCCCCTAGTCGGGGGGATTCGCACAGATACGCAGTATTTT.

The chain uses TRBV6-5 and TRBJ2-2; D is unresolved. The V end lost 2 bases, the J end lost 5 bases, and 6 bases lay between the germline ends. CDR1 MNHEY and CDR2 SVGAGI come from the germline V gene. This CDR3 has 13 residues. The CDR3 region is CASSYVGTGELFF. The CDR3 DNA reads TGTGCCAGCAGTTACGTGGGGACCGGGGAGCTGTTTTTT.

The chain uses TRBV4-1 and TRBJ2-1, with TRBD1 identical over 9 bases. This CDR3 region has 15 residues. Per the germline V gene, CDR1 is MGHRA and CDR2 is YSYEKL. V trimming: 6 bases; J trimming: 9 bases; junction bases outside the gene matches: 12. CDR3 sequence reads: CASSRTGESGGEQFF. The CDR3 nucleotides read TGCGCCAGCAGTCGGACAGGGGAGAGCGGAGGTGAGCAGTTCTTC.

The CDR3 nucleotides read TGTGCCAGCAGCGCGACTGGCGTTCAAGAGACCCAGTACTTC. Its protein is CASSATGVQETQYF. The chain carries TRBV5-4 and TRBJ2-5; the D is unclear. Germline CDR1 SGHNT, CDR2 YYREEE (reference sequence). Trimming pared 4 bases from V and 2 bases from J, leaving 12 bases between. This CDR3 comprises 14 residues.

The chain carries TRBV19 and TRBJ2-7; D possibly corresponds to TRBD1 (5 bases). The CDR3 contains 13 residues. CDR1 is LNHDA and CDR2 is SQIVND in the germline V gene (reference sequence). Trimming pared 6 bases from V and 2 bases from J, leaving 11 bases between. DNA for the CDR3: TGTGCCAGTAGGAACAGGATCCCCTACGAGCAGTACTTC. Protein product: CASRNRIPYEQYF.

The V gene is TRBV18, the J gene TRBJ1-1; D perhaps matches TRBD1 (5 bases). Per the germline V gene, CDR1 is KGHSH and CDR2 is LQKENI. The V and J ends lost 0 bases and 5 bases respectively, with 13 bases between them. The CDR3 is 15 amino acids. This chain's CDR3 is CASSPPPGGETEAFF. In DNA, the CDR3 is TGTGCCAGCTCACCACCTCCGGGGGGTGAGACTGAAGCTTTCTTT.

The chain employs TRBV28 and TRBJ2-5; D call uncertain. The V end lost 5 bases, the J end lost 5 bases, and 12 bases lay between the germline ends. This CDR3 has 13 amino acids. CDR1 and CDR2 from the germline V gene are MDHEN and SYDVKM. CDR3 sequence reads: CASSANSVETQYF. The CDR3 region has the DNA TGTGCCAGCAGTGCGAACTCTGTGGAGACCCAGTACTTC.

This CDR3 reads CASSFVKETQYF. CDR3 DNA sequence: TGCGCCAGCAGCTTCGTAAAAGAGACCCAGTACTTC. The chain is built from TRBV5-1 and TRBJ2-5, with D unclear. Germline V gives CDR1 SGHRS, CDR2 YFSETQ. The CDR3 sequence is 12 residues long. The ends were cut back, 2 bases at V and 3 bases at J, with 5 bases in the middle. The complete variable domain, with remaining parts taken from reference TRBV5-1 and TRBJ2-5, reads KAGVTQTPRYLIKTRGQQVTLSCSPISGHRSVSWYQQTPGQGLQFLFEYFSETQRNKGNFPGRFSGRQFSNSRSEMNVSTLELGDSALYLCASSFVKETQYFGPGTRLLVL.

Written as DNA, the CDR3 is TGTGCCATCAGTCCGGGACTAGCGGAGACCCAGTACTTC. Residues: CAISPGLAETQYF. The V gene is TRBV10-3, the J gene TRBJ2-5, with TRBD2 identical over 10 bases. CDR3 length equals 13 residues. CDR1 and CDR2 (germline): ENHRY, SYGVKD. Losses at the gene ends were 5 bases for V and 5 bases for J; bases not matched to a gene: 2.

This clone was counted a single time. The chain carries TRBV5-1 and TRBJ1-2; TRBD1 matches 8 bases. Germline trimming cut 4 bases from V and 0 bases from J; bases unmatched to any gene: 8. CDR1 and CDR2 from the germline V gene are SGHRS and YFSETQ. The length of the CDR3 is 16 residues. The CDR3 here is CASSPRGQVPNYGYTF. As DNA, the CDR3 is TGCGCCAGCAGCCCCCGGGGACAGGTTCCTAACTATGGCTACACCTTC.

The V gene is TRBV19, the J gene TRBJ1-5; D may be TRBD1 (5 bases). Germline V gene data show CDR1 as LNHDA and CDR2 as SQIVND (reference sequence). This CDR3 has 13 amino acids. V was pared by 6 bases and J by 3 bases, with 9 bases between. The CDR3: CASRSGNNQPQHF. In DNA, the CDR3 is TGTGCCAGTAGATCAGGGAACAATCAGCCCCAGCATTTT.

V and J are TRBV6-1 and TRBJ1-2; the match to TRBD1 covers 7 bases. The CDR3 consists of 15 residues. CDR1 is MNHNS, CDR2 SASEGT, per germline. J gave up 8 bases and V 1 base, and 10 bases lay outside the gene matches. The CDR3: CASSEVLGDSLGYTF. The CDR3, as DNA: TGTGCCAGCAGTGAAGTTTTAGGGGACAGTCTGGGCTACACCTTC.

The CDR3 coding sequence is TGTGCCAGCAGTCTCGAGATGAACACTGAAGCTTTCTTT. Protein product: CASSLEMNTEAFF. This rearrangement joins TRBV7-3 to TRBJ1-1; D is undetermined. The germline V and J ends were trimmed by 6 bases and 0 bases, with 8 bases remaining between them. The CDR3 extends over 13 amino acids. Germline CDR1 is SGHTA and CDR2 is FQGTGA.

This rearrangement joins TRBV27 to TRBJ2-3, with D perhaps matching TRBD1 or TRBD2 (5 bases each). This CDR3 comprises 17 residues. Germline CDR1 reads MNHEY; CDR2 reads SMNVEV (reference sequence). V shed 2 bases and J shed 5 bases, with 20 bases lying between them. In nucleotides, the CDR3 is TGTGCCAGCAGTTTAAGATCGGGGCGGGCTGGTGTAGATACGCAGTATTTT. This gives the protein CASSLRSGRAGVDTQYF.

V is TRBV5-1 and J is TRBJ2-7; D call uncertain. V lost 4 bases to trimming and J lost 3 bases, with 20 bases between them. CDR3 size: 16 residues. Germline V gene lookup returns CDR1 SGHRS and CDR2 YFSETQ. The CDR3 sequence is CASSPVPEETFYEQYF. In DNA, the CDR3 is TGCGCCAGCAGCCCCGTCCCAGAGGAGACCTTCTACGAGCAGTACTTC.

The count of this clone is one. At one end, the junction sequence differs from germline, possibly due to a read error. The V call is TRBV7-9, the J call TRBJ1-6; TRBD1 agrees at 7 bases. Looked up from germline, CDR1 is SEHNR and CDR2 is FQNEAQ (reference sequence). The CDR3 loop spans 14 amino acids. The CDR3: CASSPTGYSSPLHF. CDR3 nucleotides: TGTGCCAGCAGCCCGACAGGGTATAGTTCACCCCTCCACTTT. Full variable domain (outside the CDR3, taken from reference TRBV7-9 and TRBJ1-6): DTGVSQNPRHKITKRGQNVTFRCDPISEHNRLYWYRQTLGQGPEFLTYFQNEAQLEKSRLLSDRFSAERPKGSFSTLEIQRTEQGDSAMYLCASSPTGYSSPLHFGNGTRLTVT.

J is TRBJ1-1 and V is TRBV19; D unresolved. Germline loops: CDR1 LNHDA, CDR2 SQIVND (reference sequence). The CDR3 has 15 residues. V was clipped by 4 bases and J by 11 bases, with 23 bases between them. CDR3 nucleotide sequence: TGTGCCAGTAGTACCCCTCTCCGGCGAGACCCAGGCGCTTTCTTT. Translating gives CASSTPLRRDPGAFF.

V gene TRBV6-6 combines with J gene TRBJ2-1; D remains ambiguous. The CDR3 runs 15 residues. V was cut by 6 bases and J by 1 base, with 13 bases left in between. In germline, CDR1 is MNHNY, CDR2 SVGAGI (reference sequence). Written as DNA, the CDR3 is TGTGCCAGCAGCCCCTTGAGTCCATCCTACAATGAGCAGTTCTTC. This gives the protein CASSPLSPSYNEQFF.

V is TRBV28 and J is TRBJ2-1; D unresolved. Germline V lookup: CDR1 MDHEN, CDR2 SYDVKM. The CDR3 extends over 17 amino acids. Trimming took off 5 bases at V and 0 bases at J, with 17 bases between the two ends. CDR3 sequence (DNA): TGTGCCAGCAGTATGGGCGGTCTGCCAAGCTCCTACAATGAGCAGTTCTTC. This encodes CASSMGGLPSSYNEQFF.